What follows are 14 T cell receptor beta chains derived from one specimen sequenced in a study of PD-1 blockade in classical Hodgkin lymphoma. Time point here: cycle 4 day 1 (C4D1), after more than five weeks of nivolumab. Autologous stem cell transplantation was followed by relapse in every patient, and brentuximab vedotin exposure varied. CD4+ T cells were purified from thawed PBMCs by negative selection. The method was immunoSEQ multiplex PCR; TCRdb's version includes in-frame clones alone and lacks a portion of them. The table records more than 10,000 clones, more than 70% of them present only once. Sequenced here: CD4+ T cells from blood, sampled before the fourth cycle of nivolumab. These receptors all stem from a human donor with classical Hodgkin lymphoma.

The chain carries TRBV4-3 and TRBJ1-3; D gene ambiguous. The CDR3 contains 16 residues. Trimming took 1 base from V and 0 from J, leaving 10 bases between them. The germline V gene encodes CDR1 LGHNA and CDR2 YSLEER. The CDR3 DNA is TGCGCCAGCAGCCAAGCTCGTCTCACCTCTGGAAACACCATATATTTT. It codes for CASSQARLTSGNTIYF.

This clone was seen only once. This chain uses TRBV5-1 with TRBJ2-3; maybe TRBD2 (6 bases). CDR1 SGHRS and CDR2 YFSETQ come from the germline V gene. The CDR3 covers 15 residues. Trimming shortened V by 5 bases and J by 0 bases, and 13 bases separated the two germline ends. The CDR3 loop is CASRGLATSTDTQYF. Here the CDR3 DNA reads TGCGCCAGCAGGGGGCTAGCGACTAGCACAGATACGCAGTATTTT.

The chain couples TRBV7-7 to TRBJ2-1, with D tentatively TRBD1 (5 bases). The CDR3 is made up of 13 amino acids. CDR1 is SSHAT, CDR2 FNYEAQ, per germline (reference sequence). With 5 bases removed from V and 4 bases from J, the gap between germline ends came to 9 bases. For the CDR3, the DNA is TGTGCCAGCAGCGACGGACAATACAATGAGCAGTTCTTC. It yields the protein CASSDGQYNEQFF. The whole variable domain, filled in from reference TRBV7-7 and TRBJ2-1, reads GAGVSQSPRYKVTKRGQDVTLRCDPISSHATLYWYQQALGQGPEFLTYFNYEAQPDKSGLPSDRFSAERPEGSISTLTIQRTEQRDSAMYRCASSDGQYNEQFFGPGTRLTVL.

The V gene is TRBV27, the J gene TRBJ2-7, with a possible D match to TRBD1 (6 bases). The length of the CDR3 is 12 residues. CDR1 is MNHEY, CDR2 SMNVEV, per germline (reference sequence). V was shortened by 5 bases and J by 4 bases, with 9 bases between the two germline ends. For the CDR3, the DNA is TGTGCCAGCAGTGTACAGGGATACGAGCAGTACTTC. This encodes CASSVQGYEQYF.

This clone appeared a single time. The chain uses TRBV11-3 and TRBJ2-1; 10 nucleotides line up with TRBD1. The CDR3 runs to 16 residues. Germline-derived CDR1 and CDR2 are SGHNT and YENEEA. Trimming at V came to 3 bases and at J to 4 bases, leaving 6 bases not matched to a gene. The CDR3 region is CASSLGQGKNYNEQFF. CDR3 DNA sequence: TGTGCCAGCAGCTTGGGACAGGGGAAGAATTACAATGAGCAGTTCTTC. Together with reference TRBV11-3 and TRBJ2-1, the CDR3 gives the full variable domain: EAGVVQSPRYKIIEKKQPVAFWCNPISGHNTLYWYLQNLGQGPELLIRYENEEAVDDSQLPKDRFSAERLKGVDSTLKIQPAELGDSAVYLCASSLGQGKNYNEQFFGPGTRLTVL.

The chain recombines TRBV5-1 with TRBJ2-7, with 7 bases lining up with TRBD2. This CDR3 spans 15 amino acids. Germline V gives CDR1 SGHRS, CDR2 YFSETQ. Germline trimming cut 2 bases from V and 6 bases from J; bases unmatched to any gene: 11. For the CDR3, the DNA is TGCGCCAGCAGCTTATTGGGGGGGAGGACCCTCGAGCAGTACTTC. This translates into CASSLLGGRTLEQYF.

This chain joins TRBV7-8 and TRBJ1-4; D uncertain. The V end was cut by 5 bases, the J end by 5 bases, with 9 bases between. The CDR3 is 13 amino acids. The germline V gene encodes CDR1 SGHVS and CDR2 FQNEAQ. The CDR3 here is CASSGGPNEKLFF. The CDR3 nucleotides read TGTGCCAGCAGCGGCGGACCAAATGAAAAACTGTTTTTT.

This chain uses TRBV9 with TRBJ2-3; 8 nucleotides match TRBD1. V lost 2 bases to trimming and J lost 6 bases; unmatched junction nucleotides: 5. Germline CDR1 SGDLS, CDR2 YYNGEE. This CDR3 has 14 residues. The DNA for the CDR3 is TGTGCCAGCAGCGTCCAGGGGGCCGGGGATACGCAGTATTTT. The encoded protein is CASSVQGAGDTQYF.

This chain links TRBV5-1 with TRBJ2-1; 8 bases line up with TRBD1. The CDR3 covers 16 residues. CDR1 SGHRS and CDR2 YFSETQ come from the germline V gene. V trimming: 5 bases; J trimming: 5 bases; junction bases outside the gene matches: 12. The CDR3 is CASSSQGQGADNEQFF. CDR3 in DNA: TGCGCCAGCAGTTCTCAGGGTCAGGGGGCCGACAATGAGCAGTTCTTC.

The V gene is TRBV20-1, the J gene TRBJ1-2, with TRBD1 identical over 9 bases. The germline V gene encodes CDR1 DFQATT and CDR2 SNEGSKA (reference sequence). V gave up 7 bases and J gave up 3 bases; unmatched junction bases: 0. The CDR3 is 11 residues long. The CDR3 region is CSGDRDYGYTF. As DNA, the CDR3 is TGCAGTGGGGACAGGGACTATGGCTACACCTTC.

The CDR3 DNA sequence: TGTGCCAGCAGCTCCCGGGCCTATGGGAACTACGAGCAGTACTTC. This sequence encodes CASSSRAYGNYEQYF. This chain uses TRBV5-4 with TRBJ2-7; D not resolved. The CDR3 has 15 amino acids. Trimming left V 3 bases short and J 3 bases short, with 16 bases between. CDR1 is SGHNT and CDR2 is YYREEE in the germline V gene (reference sequence).

The chain couples TRBV18 to TRBJ2-7; TRBD1 aligns across 8 bases. Germline values: CDR1 KGHSH, CDR2 LQKENI. Trimming removed 1 base from V and 7 bases from J; junction bases left unmatched: 9. The CDR3 length is 15 residues. As DNA, the CDR3 is TGTGCCAGCTCACCACGGAACAGGGGGTCCGGAGAGCAGTACTTC. Encoded protein: CASSPRNRGSGEQYF.

The chain employs TRBV9 and TRBJ2-5; 11 bases agree with TRBD1. The CDR3 covers 15 residues. CDR1 and CDR2 (germline): SGDLS, YYNGEE. After removal of 4 bases from V and 5 bases from J, the junction contained 7 bases not matched to a gene. The CDR3 protein is CASSTGQGGGETQYF. The CDR3 region has the DNA TGTGCCAGCAGCACGGGACAGGGGGGTGGCGAGACCCAGTACTTC.

J is TRBJ1-2 and V is TRBV28, with D perhaps matching TRBD1 (6 bases). The CDR3 contains 15 residues. V lost 5 bases and J lost 5, with 18 bases in between. Germline V gene sequence: CDR1 MDHEN, CDR2 SYDVKM. CDR3 region: CASSDSRGGIYGYTF. CDR3 bases: TGTGCCAGCAGTGACTCCAGGGGTGGAATATATGGCTACACCTTC.